The 16 T cell receptor beta chains below were found in one sample sequenced in a study of a mutant IDH1 vaccine in newly diagnosed glioma. The table came from immunoSEQ multiplex PCR; TCRdb's copy has only in-frame clones and leaves some out. The repertoire consists of approximately 20,000 clones, with around 82% occurring once and the leading ten covering less than 5.5%. Documented time point: baseline, week 1 (first vaccination visit). Treatment defined: pre-vaccination baseline after standard-of-care therapy. Sample: PBMCs, taken from a glioma patient treated with radiotherapy, temozolomide or both. These TCRs come from a man aged 35 to 55 with glioma.

The chain recombines TRBV2 with TRBJ2-7, with D perhaps matching TRBD2 (6 bases). V lost 5 bases, J lost 4 bases, and 15 bases lay in between. The CDR3 extends over 14 amino acids. The germline V gene encodes CDR1 SNHLY and CDR2 FYNNEI. Here the CDR3 reads CASSLFQGRYEQYF. CDR3 DNA sequence: TGTGCCAGCAGTCTCTTTCAAGGGAGGTACGAGCAGTACTTC.

The rearrangement uses TRBV6-6 and TRBJ2-7; the match to TRBD2 covers 9 bases. In germline, CDR1 is MNHNY, CDR2 SVGAGI (reference sequence). The CDR3 spans 13 residues. V lost 10 bases to trimming and J lost 3 bases; unmatched junction nucleotides: 7. The chain's CDR3 is CATARGRDYEQYF. CDR3 DNA: TGTGCCACCGCCCGCGGGAGGGACTACGAGCAGTACTTC.

V usage is TRBV7-9 and J usage is TRBJ2-7, with D perhaps matching TRBD2 (6 bases). CDR1 is SEHNR and CDR2 is FQNEAQ in the germline V gene (reference sequence). V lost 3 bases and J lost 5, with 17 bases in between. The CDR3 consists of 15 residues. DNA for the CDR3: TGTGCCAGCAGCTTTATCGCACGATCGGGAGACGAGCAGTACTTC. Protein product: CASSFIARSGDEQYF. Full variable domain (remainder filled in from reference TRBV7-9 and TRBJ2-7): DTGVSQNPRHKITKRGQNVTFRCDPISEHNRLYWYRQTLGQGPEFLTYFQNEAQLEKSRLLSDRFSAERPKGSFSTLEIQRTEQGDSAMYLCASSFIARSGDEQYFGPGTRLTVT.

This chain joins TRBV4-1 and TRBJ2-3; perhaps TRBD2 as D (5 bases). The CDR3 sequence is 16 residues long. Germline CDR1 and CDR2: MGHRA and YSYEKL. V was clipped by 4 bases and J by 2 bases, with 16 bases between them. CDR3: CASSLRGWVITDTQYF. The CDR3 region has the DNA TGCGCCAGCAGCCTACGAGGGTGGGTAATCACAGATACGCAGTATTTT.

The V and J genes are TRBV5-6 and TRBJ1-1; 9 nucleotides align to TRBD1. Germline CDR1 is SGHDT and CDR2 is YYEEEE. The CDR3 sequence is 17 residues long. Unmatched junction bases numbered 16, after V lost 6 bases and J lost 4 bases. This chain's CDR3 is CASKILGQGPPGTEAFF. The CDR3 region has the DNA TGTGCCAGCAAGATATTAGGACAGGGGCCGCCGGGCACTGAAGCTTTCTTT.

The chain couples TRBV4-1 to TRBJ1-3; 9 bases agree with TRBD1. The CDR3 consists of 16 residues. CDR1 and CDR2 from the germline V gene are MGHRA and YSYEKL. J gave up 4 bases and V 0 bases, and 4 bases lay outside the gene matches. This CDR3 reads CASSQDIGTGGNTIYF. The CDR3 DNA is TGCGCCAGCAGCCAAGATATCGGGACAGGGGGAAACACCATATATTTT.

The chain couples TRBV29-1 to TRBJ2-4; 8 nucleotides agree with TRBD2. Germline loops: CDR1 SQVTM, CDR2 ANQGSEA. Trimming removed 6 bases from V and 0 bases from J; junction bases left unmatched: 13. This CDR3 is 17 amino acids long. CDR3 sequence: CSVEIRGGPPAKNIQYF. The CDR3 coding sequence is TGCAGCGTAGAAATCCGCGGGGGGCCCCCAGCCAAAAACATTCAGTACTTC. Based on the CDR3 plus reference TRBV29-1 and TRBJ2-4, the full variable domain is SAVISQKPSRDICQRGTSLTIQCQVDSQVTMMFWYRQQPGQSLTLIATANQGSEATYESGFVIDKFPISRPNLTFSTLTVSNMSPEDSSIYLCSVEIRGGPPAKNIQYFGAGTRLSVL.

The chain employs TRBV19 and TRBJ1-2; D is uncertain. The CDR3 is 12 amino acids. V was clipped by 5 bases and J by 8 bases, with 12 bases between them. Germline V CDR1 and CDR2: LNHDA, SQIVND (reference sequence). As DNA, the CDR3 is TGTGCCAGTAGTTTCCCCGGAACCGGCTACACCTTC. It translates to CASSFPGTGYTF.

This chain connects TRBV7-9 to TRBJ2-3; D possibly corresponds to TRBD2 (6 bases). Between the trimmed V and J ends, which lost 4 bases and 3 bases, there was a span of 20 bases. Germline V gene sequence: CDR1 SEHNR, CDR2 FQNEAQ (reference sequence). The CDR3 runs 17 residues. CDR3 residues: CASSWGFAGFRTDTQYF. DNA of the CDR3: TGTGCCAGCAGCTGGGGGTTTGCGGGGTTTCGGACAGATACGCAGTATTTT.

The V gene is TRBV2, the J gene TRBJ1-4; a possible D gene is TRBD1 (6 bases). Per germline, CDR1 SNHLY and CDR2 FYNNEI. CDR3 size: 14 residues. V was cut by 7 bases and J by 3 bases, with 12 bases left in between. This CDR3 is CASTETGPNEKLFF. DNA of the CDR3: TGTGCCAGCACTGAGACAGGCCCTAATGAAAAACTGTTTTTT.

The chain recombines TRBV7-9 with TRBJ1-2; 8 bases agree with TRBD1. The junction had 3 bases not matched to a gene; V was cut back by 6 bases and J by 6 bases. The CDR3 has 12 amino acids. From germline, CDR1 is SEHNR and CDR2 FQNEAQ (reference sequence). This CDR3 is CASSLQGDGYTF. In nucleotides, the CDR3 is TGTGCCAGCAGTCTACAGGGGGATGGCTACACCTTC.

The CDR3 region has the DNA TGCAGCGTTGAAGAGGACAGAGATTACCAAGAGACCCAGTACTTC. Translated, it gives CSVEEDRDYQETQYF. The rearrangement links TRBV29-1 to TRBJ2-5; D is possibly TRBD1 (6 bases). The germline V and J ends were trimmed by 0 bases and 0 bases, with 11 bases remaining between them. Germline-derived CDR1 and CDR2 are SQVTM and ANQGSEA. CDR3 size: 15 residues.

This chain links TRBV10-2 with TRBJ1-1; 7 bases line up with TRBD1. There are 13 residues in the CDR3. Trimming at V came to 8 bases and at J to 1 base, leaving 4 bases not matched to a gene. Germline V gene sequence: CDR1 WSHSY, CDR2 SAAADI. The CDR3 bases are TGCGCCAGCCGAGGACAGGCGAACACTGAAGCTTTCTTT. It is translated as CASRGQANTEAFF.

This sequence joins TRBV5-1 and TRBJ1-1; D unclear. The germline V gene has CDR1 SGHRS and CDR2 YFSETQ. V lost 4 bases and J lost 5, with 12 bases in between. The CDR3 loop spans 13 amino acids. CDR3 in amino acids: CASSQVAWTEAFF. CDR3 coding DNA: TGCGCCAGCAGCCAGGTGGCGTGGACTGAAGCTTTCTTT.

V is TRBV19 and J is TRBJ1-5; D possibly corresponds to TRBD1 (5 bases). From germline, CDR1 is LNHDA and CDR2 SQIVND (reference sequence). The CDR3 consists of 12 residues. Trimming pared 10 bases from V and 6 bases from J, leaving 13 bases between. The DNA for the CDR3 is TGTGCCATTGGGGCGGAGGGTCAGCCCCAGCATTTT. Residues: CAIGAEGQPQHF.

The genes are TRBV27 and TRBJ1-1; possible D gene TRBD1, 5 bases. The V gene lost 4 bases and the J gene lost 7 bases, with 16 bases spanning the gap. This CDR3 has 14 residues. Per germline, CDR1 MNHEY and CDR2 SMNVEV (reference sequence). CDR3 loop: CASSSRVRGNEAFF. The CDR3, as DNA: TGTGCCAGCAGTTCACGGGTGCGGGGGAATGAAGCTTTCTTT.